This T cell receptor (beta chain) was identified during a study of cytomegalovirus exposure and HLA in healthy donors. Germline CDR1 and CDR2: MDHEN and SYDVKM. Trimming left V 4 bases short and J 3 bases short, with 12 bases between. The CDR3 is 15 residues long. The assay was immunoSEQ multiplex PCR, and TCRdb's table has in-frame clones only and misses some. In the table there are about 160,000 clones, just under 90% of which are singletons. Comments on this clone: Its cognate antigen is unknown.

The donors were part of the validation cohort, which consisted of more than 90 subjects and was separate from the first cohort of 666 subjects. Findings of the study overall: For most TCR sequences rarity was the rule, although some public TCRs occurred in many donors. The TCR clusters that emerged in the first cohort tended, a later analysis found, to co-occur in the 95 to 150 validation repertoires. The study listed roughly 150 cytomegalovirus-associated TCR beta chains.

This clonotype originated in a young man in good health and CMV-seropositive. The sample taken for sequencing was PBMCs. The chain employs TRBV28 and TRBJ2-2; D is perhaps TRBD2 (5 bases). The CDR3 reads CASSSSERDTGELFF. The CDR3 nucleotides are TGTGCCAGCAGTTCCTCCGAGAGGGACACCGGGGAGCTGTTTTTT.